This passage covers 22 T cell receptor beta chains from one sample sequenced in a study of PD-1 blockade in classical Hodgkin lymphoma. No patient escaped relapse after autologous stem cell transplantation, and brentuximab vedotin exposure varied. Using immunoSEQ multiplex PCR, the repertoire was profiled, and TCRdb retains in-frame clones only, with some absent. Here the sample spans just over 50,000 clones, just under 75% being singletons. This specimen was peripheral blood mononuclear cells (PBMCs), taken before the second cycle of nivolumab. These receptors originate from a human donor with classical Hodgkin lymphoma.

The chain uses TRBV30 and TRBJ2-1, with TRBD2 identical over 10 bases. The CDR3 runs to 18 residues. J lost 8 bases, V lost 1 base, and 17 bases had no gene match. Germline V gene data show CDR1 as GTSNPN and CDR2 as SVGIG (reference sequence). CDR3 residues: CAWSGGTAGTSVGYEQFF. CDR3 DNA: TGTGCCTGGAGTGGCGGGACAGCCGGGACTAGCGTGGGCTATGAGCAGTTCTTC.

The V gene is TRBV10-1, the J gene TRBJ2-1, with D possibly TRBD1 on 6 matching bases. The CDR3 runs to 13 residues. The V end was cut by 2 bases, the J end by 7 bases, with 9 bases between. CDR1 WNHNN and CDR2 SYGVQD come from the germline V gene (reference sequence). The CDR3 DNA reads TGCGCCAGCAGTGAGGGGACAATGAATGAGCAGTTCTTC. Translating it yields CASSEGTMNEQFF.

The chain couples TRBV6-5 to TRBJ2-7; TRBD1 agrees at 8 bases. The CDR3 has 12 amino acids. After removal of 4 bases from V and 8 bases from J, the junction contained 4 bases not matched to a gene. Germline CDR1 MNHEY, CDR2 SVGAGI. The CDR3 DNA is TGTGCCAGCAGTTCCCGGACAGGGAAGCAGTACTTC. This translates into CASSSRTGKQYF.

This clone was seen a handful of times. The rearrangement uses TRBV9 and TRBJ2-7; D call uncertain. V was trimmed by 3 bases and J by 3 bases, leaving 13 bases between them. CDR1 and CDR2 from the germline V gene are SGDLS and YYNGEE. This CDR3 contains 14 residues. In DNA form, the CDR3 reads TGTGCCAGCAGCGAGACACTTTCGGACTACGAGCAGTACTTC. This codes for CASSETLSDYEQYF.

V is TRBV19 and J is TRBJ2-2, with 13 nucleotides matching TRBD2. Looked up from germline, CDR1 is LNHDA and CDR2 is SQIVND (reference sequence). V lost 0 bases to trimming and J lost 6 bases; unmatched junction nucleotides: 4. The CDR3 consists of 17 residues. Here the CDR3 reads CASSIDLGLAGPGELFF. DNA for the CDR3: TGTGCCAGTAGTATAGATCTGGGACTAGCGGGACCCGGGGAGCTGTTTTTT.

The rearrangement uses TRBV7-2 and TRBJ2-5; TRBD2 is a possible D gene (5 bases). The J call may be mistaken, given a closer DNA end match to TRBJ2-7. CDR3 length: 13 amino acids. Germline CDR1 SGHTA, CDR2 FQGNSA. The CDR3 sequence is CASSFPGGYEQYF. The CDR3 DNA sequence: TGTGCCAGCAGCTTCCCGGGCGGGTACGAGCAGTACTTC.

The chain links TRBV6-1 to TRBJ2-7, with 8 bases identical to TRBD1. The CDR3 is 15 amino acids. From germline, CDR1 is MNHNS and CDR2 SASEGT. With 6 bases clipped from V and 6 bases from J, the junction kept 13 bases outside the gene matches. The DNA of the CDR3 is TGTGCCAGCAGGTCCTCCGGGACAGGTCCGGGCGAGCAGTACTTC. This sequence encodes CASRSSGTGPGEQYF.

The chain couples TRBV19 to TRBJ1-2; 10 bases line up with TRBD1. With V trimmed by 3 bases and J by 4 bases, 5 bases remained unmatched. This CDR3 is 15 amino acids long. Germline assignment: CDR1 LNHDA and CDR2 SQIVND (reference sequence). CDR3 residues: CASSIPTGGGYGYTF. Here the CDR3 DNA reads TGTGCCAGTAGTATCCCGACAGGGGGCGGCTATGGCTACACCTTC.

Many counts were recorded for this clone. This chain joins TRBV11-3 and TRBJ2-1; 12 positions match TRBD2. CDR1 is SGHNT and CDR2 is YENEEA in the germline V gene. Trimming cost V 0 bases and J 8 bases; bases outside gene matches: 14. This CDR3 spans 19 amino acids. DNA for the CDR3: TGTGCCAGCAGCTTAGATCGGGGGCCAAGACTAGCGGGAGCGGATGAGCAGTTCTTC. Its translation is CASSLDRGPRLAGADEQFF.

The chain uses TRBV2 and TRBJ1-1, with D maybe TRBD1 (6 bases). Trimming pared 3 bases from V and 3 bases from J, leaving 14 bases between. The CDR3 runs 15 residues. CDR1 is SNHLY, CDR2 FYNNEI, per germline. This chain's CDR3 is CASSDPGASDTEAFF. CDR3 in DNA: TGTGCCAGCAGTGATCCGGGGGCGTCGGACACTGAAGCTTTCTTT.

The V gene is TRBV25-1, the J gene TRBJ2-2; no firm D call. The CDR3 spans 15 residues. V was clipped by 8 bases and J by 5 bases, with 18 bases between them. The germline V gene encodes CDR1 MGHDK and CDR2 SYGVNS. The CDR3 nucleotides read TGTGCCAGCCATGAAGGAGTCGGTTCGACCGGGGAGCTGTTTTTT. Protein sequence: CASHEGVGSTGELFF. Using reference TRBV25-1 and TRBJ2-2 for the parts outside the CDR3, the full variable domain is EADIYQTPRYLVIGTGKKITLECSQTMGHDKMYWYQQDPGMELHLIHYSYGVNSTEKGDLSSESTVSRIRTEHFPLTLESARPSHTSQYLCASHEGVGSTGELFFGEGSRLTVL.

The V gene is TRBV14, the J gene TRBJ2-7; the D gene is possibly TRBD1 (5 bases). CDR1 is SGHDN, CDR2 FVKESK, per germline. V was clipped by 1 base and J by 5 bases, with 12 bases between them. CDR3 length: 14 amino acids. The CDR3 nucleotides read TGTGCCAGCAGCCAAGGGCAGGGATTCCACGAGCAGTACTTC. It is translated as CASSQGQGFHEQYF.

J is TRBJ2-1 and V is TRBV19, with D perhaps matching TRBD2 (5 bases). Germline CDR1 reads LNHDA; CDR2 reads SQIVND (reference sequence). The germline V and J ends were trimmed by 7 bases and 0 bases, with 25 bases remaining between them. This CDR3 has 19 residues. CDR3 in DNA: TGTGCCAGTACGAGGACTCAATCTCTTTCCTCCGCCTCCTACAATGAGCAGTTCTTC. Its translation: CASTRTQSLSSASYNEQFF.

This clone is categorized as medium-sized. This sequence joins TRBV7-3 and TRBJ2-3; D call uncertain. Germline values: CDR1 SGHTA, CDR2 FQGTGA. The V and J ends lost 4 bases and 4 bases respectively, with 9 bases between them. The CDR3 sequence is 13 residues long. The CDR3 sequence is CASSSQAADTQYF. The CDR3 nucleotides read TGTGCCAGCAGCTCCCAGGCCGCAGATACGCAGTATTTT.

This sequence joins TRBV4-1 and TRBJ1-1, with no clear D. V was shortened by 1 base and J by 7 bases, with 7 bases between the two germline ends. Germline V gene data show CDR1 as MGHRA and CDR2 as YSYEKL. The CDR3 has 12 amino acids. The CDR3 loop reads CASSQGADEAFF. Here the CDR3 DNA reads TGCGCCAGCAGCCAAGGGGCCGATGAAGCTTTCTTT.

This clone was detected only once. The gene calls are TRBV27 and TRBJ1-1; 11 positions agree with TRBD1. The CDR3 loop spans 18 amino acids. The V gene's germline CDR1 is MNHEY and CDR2 SMNVEV (reference sequence). V lost 5 bases and J lost 1; bases outside the gene matches: 12. CDR3 in amino acids: CASSIRIGQGAPNTEAFF. The CDR3, as DNA: TGTGCCAGCAGTATTCGAATAGGACAGGGGGCGCCGAACACTGAAGCTTTCTTT.

The chain links TRBV27 to TRBJ1-2; TRBD1 matches 7 bases. The CDR3 spans 15 residues. Germline CDR1 reads MNHEY; CDR2 reads SMNVEV (reference sequence). The J segment lost 2 bases and the V segment lost 3 bases, leaving 6 bases of the junction unmatched. DNA of the CDR3: TGTGCCAGCAGTTTCTTGAGGGACAGCAACTATGGCTACACCTTC. Translation gives CASSFLRDSNYGYTF.

V and J are TRBV19 and TRBJ2-7; D not resolved. The ends were cut back, 5 bases at V and 5 bases at J, with 16 bases in the middle. CDR3 length: 14 amino acids. Germline CDR1 LNHDA, CDR2 SQIVND (reference sequence). CDR3 region: CASSPRATPHEQYF. CDR3 in DNA: TGTGCCAGTAGTCCCCGGGCTACTCCGCACGAGCAGTACTTC.

The chain uses TRBV28 and TRBJ1-3; 7 bases are a match to TRBD1. Germline-derived CDR1 and CDR2 are MDHEN and SYDVKM. The V and J ends lost 8 bases and 8 bases, in that order; junction bases with no gene match: 18. This CDR3 is 16 amino acids long. CDR3 amino acids: CASRDSANNFRDTIYF. CDR3 nucleotide sequence: TGTGCCAGCCGGGACAGCGCTAATAACTTTCGAGACACCATATATTTT. The entire variable domain, with the rest obtained from reference TRBV28 and TRBJ1-3, is as follows: DVKVTQSSRYLVKRTGEKVFLECVQDMDHENMFWYRQDPGLGLRLIYFSYDVKMKEKGDIPEGYSVSREKKERFSLILESASTNQTSMYLCASRDSANNFRDTIYFGEGSWLTVV.

V gene TRBV7-9 combines with J gene TRBJ1-2, with TRBD1 as a possible D gene (5 bases). The germline V and J ends were trimmed by 0 bases and 6 bases, with 8 bases remaining between them. Germline lookup yields CDR1 SEHNR and CDR2 FQNEAQ (reference sequence). The CDR3 runs to 13 residues. The CDR3 nucleotides are TGTGCCAGCAGCTTAGCGGGGGTGGATGGCTACACCTTC. Amino acids: CASSLAGVDGYTF.

This clone was counted a few times. The rearrangement links TRBV27 to TRBJ2-2, with TRBD1 matching 8 bases. Germline V gene lookup returns CDR1 MNHEY and CDR2 SMNVEV (reference sequence). V shed 0 bases and J 5 bases; nucleotides not matched to a gene: 5. This CDR3 has 16 amino acids. The CDR3 reads CASSLSQGAWTGELFF. The CDR3 DNA reads TGTGCCAGCAGTTTATCGCAGGGGGCGTGGACCGGGGAGCTGTTTTTT.

On this clone itself: The junction differs from germline at one of its ends, possibly a read error. The gene calls are TRBV7-9 and TRBJ1-1; maybe TRBD1 (5 bases). CDR1 SEHNR and CDR2 FQNEAQ come from the germline V gene (reference sequence). The CDR3 spans 14 residues. The CDR3 bases are TGTGCCCGCAGCTTAGGGGCGAGGGACACTGAAGCTTTCTTT. This gives the protein CARSLGARDTEAFF.